Below are 27 T cell receptor beta chains sequenced from a single sample in a study of cytomegalovirus exposure and HLA in healthy donors (dated by TCRdb to between 2016 and 2019). The method behind the library was the immunoSEQ multiplex PCR assay. A mixture of 60 forward primers for TCR Vbeta segments and 13 reverse primers for TCR Jbeta segments was used in the multiplex PCR. The table comes from immuneACCESS by way of TCRdb, which keeps in-frame sequences with V and J called. Part of the clones is missing from these tables; in studies checked, under half for an unresolved V gene and the rest for unknown reasons. This sample has 150,000 or so clones in its table, and roughly 80% of those were observed once. 7.5% to 9% of the sample lies in the top ten. The sequencing input was PBMCs. These TCRs come from a male donor in good health and CMV-seropositive.

CDR3 in amino acids: CASSLAGQPNQPQHF. CDR3 in DNA: TGTGCCAGCAGCTTAGCGGGACAGCCCAATCAGCCCCAGCATTTT. The genes are TRBV7-8 and TRBJ1-5; 7 bases align to TRBD1. Germline loops: CDR1 SGHVS, CDR2 FQNEAQ. Trimming at V came to 0 bases and at J to 3 bases, leaving 2 bases not matched to a gene. CDR3 size: 15 residues.

The chain recombines TRBV30 with TRBJ1-2; 11 nucleotides agree with TRBD1. The ends lost 4 bases at V and 3 bases at J; junction bases unmatched: 1. Germline V lookup: CDR1 GTSNPN, CDR2 SVGIG (reference sequence). The CDR3 has 13 residues. CDR3 coding DNA: TGTGCCTGGAAGGGACAGGGGGACTATGGCTACACCTTC. Translated: CAWKGQGDYGYTF. The full variable domain, in which reference TRBV30 and TRBJ1-2 provide the parts outside the CDR3, is SQTIHQWPATLVQPVGSPLSLECTVEGTSNPNLYWYRQAAGRGLQLLFYSVGIGQISSEVPQNLSASRPQDRQFILSSKKLLLSDSGFYLCAWKGQGDYGYTFGSGTRLTVV.

The chain combines TRBV7-9 with TRBJ1-1, with D perhaps TRBD1 (6 bases). V dropped 5 bases and J dropped 7 bases, with 8 bases sitting between them. The V gene's germline CDR1 is SEHNR and CDR2 FQNEAQ (reference sequence). The CDR3 is made up of 11 amino acids. This CDR3 is CASSQQGEAFF. CDR3 bases: TGTGCCAGCAGCCAACAGGGTGAAGCTTTCTTT.

The CDR3: CASSVALAGGLYQETQYF. The CDR3 nucleotides are TGTGCCAGCAGCGTAGCGCTAGCGGGGGGACTGTACCAAGAGACCCAGTACTTC. The chain carries TRBV9 and TRBJ2-5, with 11 bases identical to TRBD2. In germline, CDR1 is SGDLS, CDR2 YYNGEE. This CDR3 comprises 18 residues. V trimming: 0 bases; J trimming: 0 bases; junction bases outside the gene matches: 7.

The chain carries TRBV5-1 and TRBJ2-1; 10 bases are shared with TRBD1. J was trimmed by 2 bases and V by 4 bases; bases with no gene match: 3. Germline loops: CDR1 SGHRS, CDR2 YFSETQ. This CDR3 contains 15 residues. The CDR3 bases are TGCGCCAGCAGCACTGGACAGGGGGCCTACAATGAGCAGTTCTTC. Translating it yields CASSTGQGAYNEQFF. The full variable domain, rest sourced from reference TRBV5-1 and TRBJ2-1, is KAGVTQTPRYLIKTRGQQVTLSCSPISGHRSVSWYQQTPGQGLQFLFEYFSETQRNKGNFPGRFSGRQFSNSRSEMNVSTLELGDSALYLCASSTGQGAYNEQFFGPGTRLTVL.

This clone appeared a few times. This chain joins TRBV9 and TRBJ1-2; D possibly corresponds to TRBD1 (5 bases). Trimming took 4 bases from V and 0 from J, leaving 13 bases between them. This CDR3 contains 15 residues. CDR1 is SGDLS and CDR2 is YYNGEE in the germline V gene. CDR3 bases: TGTGCCAGCAGCCCTGGGGGGAACTCTAACTATGGCTACACCTTC. This codes for CASSPGGNSNYGYTF. The full variable domain, rest sourced from reference TRBV9 and TRBJ1-2, is DSGVTQTPKHLITATGQRVTLRCSPRSGDLSVYWYQQSLDQGLQFLIQYYNGEERAKGNILERFSAQQFPDLHSELNLSSLELGDSALYFCASSPGGNSNYGYTFGSGTRLTVV.

V and J are TRBV28 and TRBJ1-1; 11 bases fit TRBD1. From germline, CDR1 is MDHEN and CDR2 SYDVKM. The CDR3 totals 18 residues. The trim removed 5 bases at V and 5 bases at J, leaving 16 bases unmatched. The CDR3 DNA follows: TGTGCCAGCAGTCCGCGGACAGGGGGCCCCTTCGGAACAACTGAAGCTTTCTTT. Its protein is CASSPRTGGPFGTTEAFF.

The V gene is TRBV5-6, the J gene TRBJ2-7, with D possibly TRBD2 on 5 matching bases. The V gene lost 0 bases and the J gene lost 2 bases, with 9 bases spanning the gap. The CDR3 has 14 amino acids. The germline CDR1 and CDR2 sequences are SGHDT and YYEEEE. The chain's CDR3 is CASSLVGEAYEQYF. CDR3 bases: TGTGCCAGCAGCTTGGTGGGAGAGGCCTACGAGCAGTACTTC.

V gene TRBV5-1 combines with J gene TRBJ1-1; D is unclear. V lost 3 bases and J lost 0, with 6 bases in between. Per germline, CDR1 SGHRS and CDR2 YFSETQ. The CDR3 loop spans 13 amino acids. The CDR3 spells CASSSILNTEAFF. DNA of the CDR3: TGCGCCAGCAGCTCAATTCTGAACACTGAAGCTTTCTTT. Together with reference TRBV5-1 and TRBJ1-1, the CDR3 gives the full variable domain: KAGVTQTPRYLIKTRGQQVTLSCSPISGHRSVSWYQQTPGQGLQFLFEYFSETQRNKGNFPGRFSGRQFSNSRSEMNVSTLELGDSALYLCASSSILNTEAFFGQGTRLTVV.

The chain combines TRBV27 with TRBJ2-2, with TRBD1 identical over 7 bases. CDR3 length: 12 amino acids. Germline assignment: CDR1 MNHEY and CDR2 SMNVEV (reference sequence). The V segment lost 3 bases and the J segment 10 bases; nucleotides outside the gene matches: 2. CDR3 nucleotide sequence: TGTGCCAGCAGTTTCAGGGGGATGGAGCTGTTTTTT. Amino acids: CASSFRGMELFF.

The V call is TRBV18, the J call TRBJ1-3, with a tentative D call TRBD1 (5 bases). This CDR3 comprises 13 residues. Trimming removed 6 bases at V and 1 base at J, with 7 bases between. The germline V gene encodes CDR1 KGHSH and CDR2 LQKENI. This chain's CDR3 is CASSRGSGNTIYF. As DNA, the CDR3 is TGTGCCAGCTCCCGGGGGTCTGGAAACACCATATATTTT.

The chain carries TRBV27 and TRBJ2-1; TRBD2 agrees at 8 bases. CDR3 length: 16 amino acids. CDR1 MNHEY and CDR2 SMNVEV come from the germline V gene (reference sequence). Trimming at V came to 1 base and at J to 0 bases, leaving 2 bases not matched to a gene. CDR3: CASSLFGRDSYNEQFF. The CDR3, as DNA: TGTGCCAGCAGTTTATTCGGGAGGGACTCCTACAATGAGCAGTTCTTC.

This clone came up once. This sequence joins TRBV10-1 and TRBJ2-6; 8 nucleotides agree with TRBD2. With V trimmed by 0 bases and J by 2 bases, 0 bases remained unmatched. Germline CDR1 WNHNN, CDR2 SYGVQD (reference sequence). The CDR3 totals 16 residues. This CDR3 is CASSESRGAGANVLTF. The CDR3 DNA is TGCGCCAGCAGTGAGTCGCGGGGGGCTGGGGCCAACGTCCTGACTTTC.

The V gene is TRBV7-2, the J gene TRBJ1-3, with D uncertain. Germline-derived CDR1 and CDR2 are SGHTA and FQGNSA. This CDR3 is 16 amino acids long. V was shortened by 5 bases and J by 0 bases, with 14 bases between the two germline ends. CDR3 sequence: CASSQIGLPSGNTIYF. The CDR3 DNA sequence: TGTGCCAGCAGCCAAATCGGACTTCCCTCTGGAAACACCATATATTTT.

The chain couples TRBV27 to TRBJ2-7, with D possibly being TRBD1 (6 bases). The CDR3 has 11 residues. V lost 7 bases and J 5 bases, leaving 9 bases between the germline ends. Germline CDR1 and CDR2: MNHEY and SMNVEV (reference sequence). The CDR3 DNA is TGTGCCAGCAACACAGGGCACGAGCAGTACTTC. Translated, it gives CASNTGHEQYF.

The chain couples TRBV5-1 to TRBJ1-1; TRBD1 aligns across 10 bases. Germline-derived CDR1 and CDR2 are SGHRS and YFSETQ. The V segment lost 5 bases and the J segment 1 base; nucleotides outside the gene matches: 5. The CDR3 sequence is 15 residues long. CDR3 DNA sequence: TGCGCCAGCAGTCGGGGGACAGGGGCGAACACTGAAGCTTTCTTT. It translates to CASSRGTGANTEAFF.

The chain uses TRBV23-1 and TRBJ2-3; 8 bases match TRBD2. TRBV23-1 is an open reading frame, and its role is uncertain. The CDR3 is 19 residues long. The V segment lost 3 bases and the J segment 4 bases; nucleotides outside the gene matches: 18. CDR3 loop: CASSQFPLGERERADTQYF. DNA of the CDR3: TGCGCCAGCAGTCAGTTCCCGCTTGGGGAGCGGGAGAGGGCAGATACGCAGTATTTT.

This clone was observed a handful of times. The rearrangement links TRBV10-1 to TRBJ2-1, with 7 bases lining up with TRBD2. CDR1 and CDR2 from the germline V gene are WNHNN and SYGVQD (reference sequence). This CDR3 comprises 16 residues. V lost 0 bases to trimming and J lost 3 bases; unmatched junction nucleotides: 5. CDR3 sequence reads: CASSESVAGFYNEQFF. CDR3 in DNA: TGCGCCAGCAGTGAGTCGGTAGCGGGCTTCTACAATGAGCAGTTCTTC.

This chain joins TRBV6-6 and TRBJ2-7; a possible D gene is TRBD1 (6 bases). This CDR3 has 13 residues. V was trimmed by 6 bases and J by 0 bases, leaving 9 bases between them. CDR1 and CDR2 (germline): MNHNY, SVGAGI (reference sequence). The CDR3, as DNA: TGTGCCAGCAGACAGGGAAGCTCCTACGAGCAGTACTTC. It is translated as CASRQGSSYEQYF.

The chain joins TRBV5-6 to TRBJ2-7; D perhaps matches TRBD2 (5 bases). V lost 0 bases to trimming and J lost 8 bases, with 15 bases between them. The CDR3 has 14 amino acids. Germline CDR1 and CDR2: SGHDT and YYEEEE. The CDR3 here is CASSLGGERFQQYF. The DNA of the CDR3 is TGTGCCAGCAGCTTGGGTGGGGAGAGGTTCCAGCAGTACTTC.

This chain joins TRBV19 and TRBJ1-1; D call uncertain. In germline, CDR1 is LNHDA, CDR2 SQIVND (reference sequence). V lost 4 bases, J lost 2 bases, and 11 bases lay in between. This CDR3 is 14 amino acids long. CDR3 sequence reads: CASSTGLINTEAFF. CDR3 bases: TGTGCCAGTAGTACCGGACTAATAAACACTGAAGCTTTCTTT.

The V gene is TRBV10-3, the J gene TRBJ1-2; D might be TRBD1 (5 bases). The CDR3 sequence is 14 residues long. Trimming left V 6 bases short and J 6 bases short, with 17 bases between. Germline lookup yields CDR1 ENHRY and CDR2 SYGVKD. CDR3 sequence: CAIRSTGVGDGYTF. CDR3 nucleotide sequence: TGTGCCATCAGATCGACGGGGGTCGGAGATGGCTACACCTTC.

In its sample, this clone was seen once. This chain joins TRBV4-1 and TRBJ1-1; maybe TRBD1 (6 bases). The V end lost 5 bases, the J end lost 1 base, and 8 bases lay between the germline ends. The germline CDR1 and CDR2 sequences are MGHRA and YSYEKL. The length of the CDR3 is 13 residues. CDR3 residues: CASSMTGNTEAFF. The CDR3 DNA is TGCGCCAGCAGCATGACAGGGAACACTGAAGCTTTCTTT.

This sequence joins TRBV6-6 and TRBJ1-1; 9 nucleotides align to TRBD1. V gave up 10 bases and J gave up 1 base; unmatched junction bases: 7. CDR3 length: 14 residues. Germline-derived CDR1 and CDR2 are MNHNY and SVGAGI (reference sequence). CDR3 residues: CATRQGVKNTEAFF. In nucleotides, the CDR3 is TGTGCCACCCGACAGGGGGTAAAGAACACTGAAGCTTTCTTT.

This clone was seen a handful of times. The rearrangement uses TRBV5-5 and TRBJ1-1; D is unresolved. CDR3 length: 14 amino acids. Trimming left V 2 bases short and J 5 bases short, with 13 bases between. Germline V gene sequence: CDR1 SGHKS, CDR2 YYEKEE (reference sequence). CDR3 in amino acids: CASSFGVVGTEAFF. The CDR3 DNA reads as TGTGCCAGCAGCTTCGGGGTCGTAGGGACTGAAGCTTTCTTT.

The V and J genes are TRBV5-6 and TRBJ1-5; D is undetermined. The CDR3 has 12 residues. The V and J ends lost 4 bases and 4 bases respectively, with 6 bases between them. In germline, CDR1 is SGHDT, CDR2 YYEEEE. The CDR3 bases are TGTGCCAGCAGCAGGGAGAATCAGCCCCAGCATTTT. Residues: CASSRENQPQHF.

V is TRBV19 and J is TRBJ1-1; 10 bases fit TRBD1. V was pared by 9 bases and J by 5 bases, with 9 bases of the junction left unmatched. The CDR3 extends over 14 amino acids. CDR1 and CDR2 (germline): LNHDA, SQIVND (reference sequence). CDR3 in amino acids: CASSTGTGATEAFF. CDR3 bases: TGTGCCAGCTCAACCGGGACAGGGGCTACTGAAGCTTTCTTT.